Listed here are 18 T cell receptor beta chains from one sample, sequenced in a study of human thymus T cells. Only in-frame clones appear in the TCRdb table, and some are missing; sequencing was by immunoSEQ multiplex PCR. The sample has tens of thousands of clones; around 94% are singletons. Sample: blood. These receptors were collected from a boy under three years old with a congenital heart defect but otherwise immunologically healthy.

The chain employs TRBV9 and TRBJ2-5, with unresolved D. V dropped 5 bases and J dropped 4 bases, with 12 bases sitting between them. The germline V gene encodes CDR1 SGDLS and CDR2 YYNGEE. There are 13 residues in the CDR3. CDR3 in DNA: TGTGCCAGCAGTTATACATTTGGAGAGACCCAGTACTTC. This gives the protein CASSYTFGETQYF. The full variable domain, completed using reference TRBV9 and TRBJ2-5, is DSGVTQTPKHLITATGQRVTLRCSPRSGDLSVYWYQQSLDQGLQFLIQYYNGEERAKGNILERFSAQQFPDLHSELNLSSLELGDSALYFCASSYTFGETQYFGPGTRLLVL.

V usage is TRBV7-2 and J usage is TRBJ2-3; no reliable D call. The CDR3 loop spans 13 amino acids. Germline lookup yields CDR1 SGHTA and CDR2 FQGNSA. Trimming pared 4 bases from V and 5 bases from J, leaving 10 bases between. CDR3 amino acids: CASSSLILDTQYF. CDR3 bases: TGTGCCAGCAGCTCTCTAATACTAGATACGCAGTATTTT.

The V gene is TRBV19, the J gene TRBJ2-7; 8 bases are shared with TRBD2. Germline V gene lookup returns CDR1 LNHDA and CDR2 SQIVND (reference sequence). V shed 7 bases, J shed 2 bases, and the junction held 7 bases outside the gene matches. The CDR3 extends over 14 amino acids. The CDR3 nucleotides read TGTGCCAGTAACCCGGGGGGGAGCACCTACGAGCAGTACTTC. Its protein is CASNPGGSTYEQYF.

The chain links TRBV5-6 to TRBJ1-6; TRBD1 is a possible D gene (6 bases). The CDR3 runs 14 residues. Per the germline V gene, CDR1 is SGHDT and CDR2 is YYEEEE. V lost 0 bases and J lost 10, with 11 bases in between. The DNA for the CDR3 is TGTGCCAGCAGCTTGGGACAGGTCGGGTCACCCCTCCACTTT. Translating gives CASSLGQVGSPLHF.

This chain uses TRBV2 with TRBJ1-1; D uncertain. This CDR3 is built from 13 residues. The ends were cut back, 7 bases at V and 2 bases at J, with 11 bases in the middle. Germline CDR1 SNHLY, CDR2 FYNNEI. This CDR3 reads CASKWAGNTEAFF. The DNA for the CDR3 is TGTGCCAGCAAGTGGGCGGGCAACACTGAAGCTTTCTTT.

This clone was detected only once. The CDR3 here is CASSQEFPSRPQNTGELFF. The CDR3 DNA reads TGCGCCAGCAGCCAAGAATTTCCTAGCAGGCCCCAGAACACCGGGGAGCTGTTTTTT. The chain links TRBV4-3 to TRBJ2-2, with a weak D call TRBD2 (5 bases). Trimming cost V 0 bases and J 1 base, with 18 bases left between them. Germline values: CDR1 LGHNA, CDR2 YSLEER. The CDR3 runs to 19 residues.

The gene calls are TRBV28 and TRBJ1-2; 7 bases align to TRBD1. The germline V gene encodes CDR1 MDHEN and CDR2 SYDVKM. CDR3 size: 17 residues. Germline trimming cut 5 bases from V and 5 bases from J; bases unmatched to any gene: 17. The CDR3: CASSDPGTATREYGYTF. The DNA for the CDR3 is TGTGCCAGCAGTGATCCCGGGACAGCCACGCGGGAATATGGCTACACCTTC.

The chain uses TRBV5-6 and TRBJ1-1, with a weak D call TRBD1 (6 bases). The CDR3 has 13 amino acids. CDR1 and CDR2 (germline): SGHDT, YYEEEE. V lost 0 bases to trimming and J lost 11 bases, with 14 bases between them. The DNA for the CDR3 is TGTGCCAGCAGCTTGGTGTCAGGGGTTGAGGCTTTCTTT. This sequence encodes CASSLVSGVEAFF.

In regard to this clone: A junction boundary mismatches the germline segment, possibly from a read error. The V call is TRBV10-2, the J call TRBJ2-7; D call uncertain. Germline assignment: CDR1 WSHSY and CDR2 SAAADI. This CDR3 has 12 residues. The CDR3 nucleotides read TGCGCCACCAGTTGGGGCTCCTACGAGCAGTACTTC. Translation: CATSWGSYEQYF.

The chain is built from TRBV6-1 and TRBJ2-5; D gene uncertain. The V and J ends lost 5 bases and 1 base respectively, with 11 bases between them. The germline gives CDR1 MNHNS, CDR2 SASEGT. The CDR3 has 14 amino acids. The CDR3: CASSSRRTQETQYF. The CDR3 DNA reads as TGTGCCAGCAGTTCCCGACGGACCCAAGAGACCCAGTACTTC.

The V gene is TRBV4-1, the J gene TRBJ2-2; D is ambiguous. This CDR3 is built from 12 residues. The V end was cut by 11 bases, the J end by 4 bases, with 11 bases between. Germline V gene sequence: CDR1 MGHRA, CDR2 YSYEKL. The CDR3 loop is CAFGGPTGELFF. The CDR3 DNA follows: TGCGCCTTTGGTGGGCCCACCGGGGAGCTGTTTTTT.

This clone was found once. The chain is built from TRBV5-4 and TRBJ2-3; TRBD2 matches 10 bases. This CDR3 contains 19 residues. In germline, CDR1 is SGHNT, CDR2 YYREEE (reference sequence). V was clipped by 5 bases and J by 1 base; unmatched bases: 16. The chain's CDR3 is CASRGSSGGVIRGTDTQYF. The DNA for the CDR3 is TGTGCCAGCAGAGGATCTAGCGGGGGAGTTATAAGAGGCACAGATACGCAGTATTTT.

This clone occurred once. The chain recombines TRBV7-9 with TRBJ2-7; 15 nucleotides align to TRBD2. After removal of 7 bases from V and 5 bases from J, the junction contained 3 bases not matched to a gene. This CDR3 is built from 14 residues. Germline V gene data show CDR1 as SEHNR and CDR2 as FQNEAQ (reference sequence). CDR3 DNA sequence: TGTGCCAGCAAGGGGACTAGCGGGGGGCACGAGCAGTACTTC. This encodes CASKGTSGGHEQYF.

The chain employs TRBV7-9 and TRBJ2-7; D gene uncertain. Trimming removed 2 bases from V and 0 bases from J, with 5 bases in between. This CDR3 spans 13 amino acids. CDR1 is SEHNR and CDR2 is FQNEAQ in the germline V gene (reference sequence). The chain's CDR3 is CASSLSGSYEQYF. The CDR3 nucleotides read TGTGCCAGCAGCTTATCAGGCTCCTACGAGCAGTACTTC.

The CDR3 protein is CASSLAHGEQYF. CDR3 bases: TGTGCCAGCAGCTTAGCGCATGGCGAGCAGTACTTC. The chain is built from TRBV7-6 and TRBJ2-7; D gene uncertain. Per the germline V gene, CDR1 is SGHVS and CDR2 is FNYEAQ. Trimming stripped 0 bases from V and 6 bases from J, with 6 bases between. This CDR3 has 12 amino acids.

The chain has TRBV6-1 and TRBJ2-7; D call uncertain. There are 12 residues in the CDR3. The V and J ends lost 6 bases and 4 bases respectively, with 10 bases between them. Per the germline V gene, CDR1 is MNHNS and CDR2 is SASEGT. The CDR3 reads CASREMGYEQYF. The CDR3 DNA is TGTGCCAGCAGAGAGATGGGGTACGAGCAGTACTTC.

The chain combines TRBV21-1 with TRBJ2-7; TRBD1 is the table's D call and was not checked against the DNA. TRBV21-1 is a pseudogene segment. The CDR3 runs 13 residues. CDR3: CASSKGKAYEQYF. CDR3 DNA sequence: TGTGCCAGCAGCAAGGGCAAGGCCTACGAGCAGTACTTC.

The chain combines TRBV29-1 with TRBJ1-1; no clear D. The germline V gene has CDR1 SQVTM and CDR2 ANQGSEA. Trimming removed 5 bases from V and 0 bases from J, with 4 bases in between. The CDR3 covers 11 residues. The CDR3 DNA sequence: TGCAGCGTTCTGCTGAACACTGAAGCTTTCTTT. It specifies CSVLLNTEAFF.